This is a list of T cell receptor beta chains from one sample in a study of T cells expressing NK-cell markers. TCRdb re-called the 5' RACE reads and catalogs CDR3 proteins one per entry, DNA excluded. This sample's table has about half a million distinct CDR3 sequences. The sequenced sample was blood T cells: a sorted CD56 or NKG2C T cell subset, CD4+ or CD8+ T cells, or bulk PBMC T cells (not recorded which). The receptors originated from a woman in her 50s in good health. The CDR3 runs from the conserved cysteine through the conserved F or W. Size values are once, few and many counts, or a class for expanded clones, and some rows have none.

TRBV7-7	-	TRBJ2-2	CASREGFTGELFF
TRBV7-9	-	TRBJ1-1	CASSTKNRGERDTEAFF
TRBV5-6	-	TRBJ1-1	CASSVGPEAFF
TRBV20-1	-	TRBJ1-6	CSIGTGVNSPLHF
TRBV9	-	TRBJ2-3	CASSPHVAADTDTQYF
TRBV3-1	-	TRBJ2-1	CASSQGGLEEFF
TRBV12-3/TRBV12-4	-	TRBJ2-3	CASTPGSGDTQYF
TRBV18	-	TRBJ2-1	CATQPSGNYNEQFF
TRBV7-8	-	TRBJ1-2	CASSLQDYGYTF
TRBV2	-	TRBJ2-1	CASKGRPSNAYNEQFF
TRBV12-3/TRBV12-4	-	TRBJ1-3	CASTRRVGDTIYF
TRBV7-9	-	TRBJ1-6	CASSLFAGFGFSPLHF
TRBV4-2	-	TRBJ1-5	CASSQDLGPSTQHF
TRBV7-2	-	TRBJ2-7	CASSLDWRDKRDEQYF
TRBV21-1	-	TRBJ2-4	CASSKRPLAKNIQYF
TRBV5-1	-	TRBJ2-7	CASSLEKGLGEQYF
TRBV29-1	-	TRBJ2-5	CSVELPGRETQYF
TRBV12-3/TRBV12-4	-	TRBJ2-1	CASFSGNEANEQFF
TRBV24-1	medium-sized	TRBJ1-2	CATRGQLRRYGYTF
TRBV9	-	TRBJ2-5	CASSVETETQYF
TRBV20-1	-	TRBJ1-1	CSARGFGGSNTEAFF
TRBV10-3	-	TRBJ2-1	CAISETRFDEQFF
TRBV5-1	-	TRBJ2-3	CASSSDTRGWGNTQYF
TRBV11-2	-	TRBJ1-3	CASSLSGTGVFGNTIYF
TRBV27	-	TRBJ2-5	CAIGRAPVETQYF